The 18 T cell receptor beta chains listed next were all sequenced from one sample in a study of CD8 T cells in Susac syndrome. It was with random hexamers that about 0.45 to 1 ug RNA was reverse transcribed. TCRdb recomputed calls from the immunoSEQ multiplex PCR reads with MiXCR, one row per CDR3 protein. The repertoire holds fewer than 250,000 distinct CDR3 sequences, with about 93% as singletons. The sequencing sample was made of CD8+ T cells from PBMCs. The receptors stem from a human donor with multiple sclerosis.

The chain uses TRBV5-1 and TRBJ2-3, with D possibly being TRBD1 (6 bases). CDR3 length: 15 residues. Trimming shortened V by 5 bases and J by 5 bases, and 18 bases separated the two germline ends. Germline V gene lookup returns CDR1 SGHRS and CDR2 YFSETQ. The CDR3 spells CASSDRSSGIDTQYF. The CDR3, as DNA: TGCGCCAGCAGTGACAGGTCATCGGGGATAGATACGCAGTATTTT.

This CDR3 reads CASSLGQGVHGYTF. For the CDR3, the DNA is TGTGCCAGCAGCTTAGGGCAGGGGGTCCATGGCTACACCTTC. The chain carries TRBV7-9 and TRBJ1-2, with 7 nucleotides matching TRBD1. The CDR3 covers 14 residues. Germline V gene lookup returns CDR1 SEHNR and CDR2 FQNEAQ (reference sequence). Trimming cost V 1 base and J 6 bases; bases outside gene matches: 5.

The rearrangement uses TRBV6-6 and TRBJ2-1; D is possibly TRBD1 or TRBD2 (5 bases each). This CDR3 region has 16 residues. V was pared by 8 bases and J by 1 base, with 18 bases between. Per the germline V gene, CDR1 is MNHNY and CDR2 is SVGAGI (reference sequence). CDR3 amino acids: CASVNLRGVSYNEQFF. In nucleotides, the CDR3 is TGTGCCAGCGTAAACTTAAGGGGAGTTTCCTACAATGAGCAGTTCTTC.

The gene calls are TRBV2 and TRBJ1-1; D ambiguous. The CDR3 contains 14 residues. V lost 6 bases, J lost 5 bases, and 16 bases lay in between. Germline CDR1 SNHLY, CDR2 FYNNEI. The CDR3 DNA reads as TGTGCCAGCAGCCCCGAGGCCGAGGAGACTGAAGCTTTCTTT. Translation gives CASSPEAEETEAFF.

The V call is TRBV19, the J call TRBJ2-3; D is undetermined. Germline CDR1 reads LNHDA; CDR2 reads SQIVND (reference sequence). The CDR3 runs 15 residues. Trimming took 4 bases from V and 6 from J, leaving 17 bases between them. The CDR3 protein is CASSTKHPRVDTQYF. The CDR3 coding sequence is TGTGCCAGTAGTACAAAGCATCCTAGGGTTGATACGCAGTATTTT.

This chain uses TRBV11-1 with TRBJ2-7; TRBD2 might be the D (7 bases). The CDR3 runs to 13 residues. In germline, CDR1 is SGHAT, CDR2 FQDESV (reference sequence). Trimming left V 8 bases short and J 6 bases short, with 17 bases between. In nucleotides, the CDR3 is TGTGCCAGCGGTGTCGGCGGGGGCGGCGAGCAGTACTTC. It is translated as CASGVGGGGEQYF.

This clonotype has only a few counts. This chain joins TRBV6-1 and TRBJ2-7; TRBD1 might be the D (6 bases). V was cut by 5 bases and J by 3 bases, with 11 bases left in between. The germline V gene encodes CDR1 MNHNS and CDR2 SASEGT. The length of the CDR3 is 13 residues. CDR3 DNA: TGTGCCAGCAGTCTCGGACAGAACTACGAGCAGTACTTC. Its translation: CASSLGQNYEQYF.

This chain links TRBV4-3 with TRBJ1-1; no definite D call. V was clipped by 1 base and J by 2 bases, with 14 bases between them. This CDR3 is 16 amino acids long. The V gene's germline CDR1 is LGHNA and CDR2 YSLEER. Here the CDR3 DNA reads TGCGCCAGCAGCCAAGGCCCGGGTTCCGGAAACACTGAAGCTTTCTTT. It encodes CASSQGPGSGNTEAFF.

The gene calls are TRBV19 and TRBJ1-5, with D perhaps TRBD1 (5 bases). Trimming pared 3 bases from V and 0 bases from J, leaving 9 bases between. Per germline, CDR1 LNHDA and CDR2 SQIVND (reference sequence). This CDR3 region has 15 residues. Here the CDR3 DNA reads TGTGCCAGTAGTATTTGGGGGAATAGCAATCAGCCCCAGCATTTT. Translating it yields CASSIWGNSNQPQHF.

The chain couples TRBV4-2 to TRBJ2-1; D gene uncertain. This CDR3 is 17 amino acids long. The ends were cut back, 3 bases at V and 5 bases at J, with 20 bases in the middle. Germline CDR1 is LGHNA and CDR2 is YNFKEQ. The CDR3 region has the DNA TGTGCCAGCAGCCACCCCGTCCCGACGTTCGGGCACAATGAGCAGTTCTTC. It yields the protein CASSHPVPTFGHNEQFF.

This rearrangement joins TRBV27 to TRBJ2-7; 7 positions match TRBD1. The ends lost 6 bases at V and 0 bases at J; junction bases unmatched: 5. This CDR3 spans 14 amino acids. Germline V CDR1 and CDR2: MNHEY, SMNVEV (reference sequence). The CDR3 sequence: CASRGTDASYEQYF. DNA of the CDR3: TGTGCCAGCAGGGGGACAGATGCCTCCTACGAGCAGTACTTC.

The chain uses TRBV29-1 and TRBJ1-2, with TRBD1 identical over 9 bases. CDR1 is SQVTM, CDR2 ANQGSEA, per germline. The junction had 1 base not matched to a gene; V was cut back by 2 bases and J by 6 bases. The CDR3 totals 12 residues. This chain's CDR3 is CSVETGGNGYTF. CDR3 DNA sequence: TGCAGCGTTGAAACAGGGGGCAATGGCTACACCTTC.

CDR3 region: CSAPHEANYGYTF. CDR3 in DNA: TGCAGCGCCCCACACGAAGCTAACTATGGCTACACCTTC. This chain uses TRBV29-1 with TRBJ1-2, with D unresolved. V lost 7 bases to trimming and J lost 0 bases, with 12 bases between them. Germline V gene lookup returns CDR1 SQVTM and CDR2 ANQGSEA. The length of the CDR3 is 13 residues. Based on the CDR3 plus reference TRBV29-1 and TRBJ1-2, the full variable domain is SAVISQKPSRDICQRGTSLTIQCQVDSQVTMMFWYRQQPGQSLTLIATANQGSEATYESGFVIDKFPISRPNLTFSTLTVSNMSPEDSSIYLCSAPHEANYGYTFGSGTRLTVV.

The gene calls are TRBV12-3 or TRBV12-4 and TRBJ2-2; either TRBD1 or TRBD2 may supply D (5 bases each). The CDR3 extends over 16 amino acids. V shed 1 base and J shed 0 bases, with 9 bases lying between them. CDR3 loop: CASSLGGDANTGELFF. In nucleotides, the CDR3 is TGTGCCAGCAGTTTAGGAGGGGACGCGAACACCGGGGAGCTGTTTTTT.

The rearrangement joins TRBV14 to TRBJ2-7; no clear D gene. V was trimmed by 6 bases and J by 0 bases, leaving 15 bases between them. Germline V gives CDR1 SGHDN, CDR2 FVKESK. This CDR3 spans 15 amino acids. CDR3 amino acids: CASSARTASSYEQYF. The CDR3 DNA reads TGTGCCAGCAGTGCACGGACGGCCTCCTCCTACGAGCAGTACTTC.

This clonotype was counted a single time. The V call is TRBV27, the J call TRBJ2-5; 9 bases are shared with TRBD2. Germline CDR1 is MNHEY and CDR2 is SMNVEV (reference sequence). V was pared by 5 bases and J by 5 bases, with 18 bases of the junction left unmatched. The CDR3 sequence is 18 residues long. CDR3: CASSPRWIAGVVGETQYF. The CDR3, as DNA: TGTGCCAGCAGTCCCCGGTGGATAGCGGGAGTAGTTGGGGAGACCCAGTACTTC.

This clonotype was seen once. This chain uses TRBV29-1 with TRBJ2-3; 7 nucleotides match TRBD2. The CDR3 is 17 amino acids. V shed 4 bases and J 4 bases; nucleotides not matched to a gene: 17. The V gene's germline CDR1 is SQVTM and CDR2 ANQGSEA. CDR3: CSVVVPSGTTAPDTQYF. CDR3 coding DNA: TGCAGCGTTGTAGTGCCCTCCGGGACTACCGCCCCAGATACGCAGTATTTT.

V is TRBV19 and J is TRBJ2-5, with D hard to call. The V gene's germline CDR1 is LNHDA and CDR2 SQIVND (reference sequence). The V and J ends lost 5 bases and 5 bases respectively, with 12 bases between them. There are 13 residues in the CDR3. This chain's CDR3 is CASSPSPGETQYF. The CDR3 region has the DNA TGTGCCAGTAGTCCTAGTCCTGGGGAGACCCAGTACTTC.